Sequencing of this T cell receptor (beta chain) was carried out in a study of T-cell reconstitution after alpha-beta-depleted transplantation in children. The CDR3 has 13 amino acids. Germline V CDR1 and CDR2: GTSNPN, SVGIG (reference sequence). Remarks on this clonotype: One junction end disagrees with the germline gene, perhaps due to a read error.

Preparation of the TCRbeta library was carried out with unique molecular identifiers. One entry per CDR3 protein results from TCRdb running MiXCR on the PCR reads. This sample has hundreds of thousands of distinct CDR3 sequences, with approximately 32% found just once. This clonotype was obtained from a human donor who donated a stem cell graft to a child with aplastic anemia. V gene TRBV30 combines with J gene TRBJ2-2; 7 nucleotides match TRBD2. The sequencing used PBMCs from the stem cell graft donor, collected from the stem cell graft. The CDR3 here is CAGRVGPTGELFF. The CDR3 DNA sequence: TGTGCCGGGAGGGTAGGGCCCACCGGGGAGCTGTTTTTT.